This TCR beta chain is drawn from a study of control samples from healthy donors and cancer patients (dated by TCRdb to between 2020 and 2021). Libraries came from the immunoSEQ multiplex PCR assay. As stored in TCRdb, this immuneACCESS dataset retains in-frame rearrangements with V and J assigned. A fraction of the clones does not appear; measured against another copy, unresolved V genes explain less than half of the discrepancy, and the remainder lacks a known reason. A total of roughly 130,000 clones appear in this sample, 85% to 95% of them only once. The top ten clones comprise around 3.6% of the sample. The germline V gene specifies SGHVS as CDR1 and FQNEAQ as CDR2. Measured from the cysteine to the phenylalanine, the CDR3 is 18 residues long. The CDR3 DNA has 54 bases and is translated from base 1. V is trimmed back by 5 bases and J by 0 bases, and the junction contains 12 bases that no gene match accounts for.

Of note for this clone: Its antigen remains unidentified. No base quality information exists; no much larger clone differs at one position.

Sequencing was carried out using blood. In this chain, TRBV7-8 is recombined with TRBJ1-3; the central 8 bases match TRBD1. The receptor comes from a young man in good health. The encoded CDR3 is CASSPFVPGGGSGNTIYF. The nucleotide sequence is TGTGCCAGCAGCCCCTTTGTCCCAGGGGGCGGCTCTGGAAACACCATATATTTT.